The 31 T cell receptor beta chains listed next were all sequenced from one sample in a study of vaccination and CD4 T cells after COVID-19. These receptors have no known antigen. Documented treatment: approximately 9-day PBMC culture with coronavirus spike peptide pools or control peptides (ViraFEST assay). Cultured CD4+ T-cell DNA underwent Oncomine TCR Beta short-read sequencing. TCRdb independently ran MiXCR on the PCR reads; one entry per CDR3 protein. Of fewer than 10,000 distinct CDR3 sequences detected, around two thirds appear once; the ten largest clones hold 35% to 45%. The sequencing sample was made of CD4+ T cells from blood, cultured in vitro. Source of these receptors: a human donor who had recovered from COVID-19.

This clonotype is large (0.1 to 1%) by share. The V gene is TRBV20-1, the J gene TRBJ1-2, with D hard to call. V was clipped by 6 bases and J by 2 bases, with 13 bases between them. Germline CDR1 reads DFQATT; CDR2 reads SNEGSKA (reference sequence). This CDR3 is built from 13 residues. This chain's CDR3 is CSASPTTNYGYTF. The CDR3 DNA follows: TGCAGTGCCTCGCCCACTACCAACTATGGCTACACCTTC.

The rearrangement links TRBV6-2 or TRBV6-3 to TRBJ2-1; 12 nucleotides line up with TRBD1. The J segment lost 6 bases and the V segment lost 2 bases, leaving 2 bases of the junction unmatched. This CDR3 contains 15 residues. CDR1 and CDR2 from the germline V gene are MNHEY and SVGEGT. The CDR3 sequence is CASSYRDRGPNEQFF. The CDR3 bases are TGTGCCAGCAGTTACCGGGACAGGGGGCCCAATGAGCAGTTCTTC.

The table lists this clonotype with a few counts. This chain links TRBV11-2 with TRBJ2-2; no firm D call. The CDR3 is 14 residues long. Per germline, CDR1 SGHAT and CDR2 FQNNGV. V was pared by 5 bases and J by 2 bases, with 9 bases between. CDR3 residues: CASSPRRNTGELFF. The CDR3 DNA sequence: TGTGCCAGCAGCCCCCGCAGAAACACCGGGGAGCTGTTTTTT.

The chain recombines TRBV28 with TRBJ2-2; no definite D call. The V gene lost 7 bases and the J gene lost 0 bases, with 9 bases spanning the gap. CDR3 length equals 14 residues. Germline-derived CDR1 and CDR2 are MDHEN and SYDVKM. The CDR3 loop is CASTEEANTGELFF. CDR3 DNA sequence: TGTGCCAGCACCGAAGAGGCGAACACCGGGGAGCTGTTTTTT.

This clonotype was seen a few times. This chain joins TRBV2 and TRBJ1-2; D remains ambiguous. Germline V CDR1 and CDR2: SNHLY, FYNNEI. The germline V and J ends were trimmed by 9 bases and 7 bases, with 12 bases remaining between them. This CDR3 comprises 11 residues. The CDR3 loop reads CASRVEVGYTF. DNA of the CDR3: TGTGCCAGTCGGGTAGAAGTTGGCTACACCTTC.

The CDR3 loop is CASSSNRDRTISGYTF. In DNA, the CDR3 is TGTGCCAGCAGTTCTAATCGGGACAGGACTATTTCGGGCTACACCTTC. The rearrangement joins TRBV27 to TRBJ1-2; 8 positions agree with TRBD1. The V segment lost 4 bases and the J segment 8 bases; nucleotides outside the gene matches: 15. Per the germline V gene, CDR1 is MNHEY and CDR2 is SMNVEV (reference sequence). The CDR3 consists of 16 residues.

This clonotype was observed a handful of times. This chain connects TRBV28 to TRBJ1-5; 9 positions match TRBD1. The CDR3 runs 17 residues. Germline V gene sequence: CDR1 MDHEN, CDR2 SYDVKM. The V gene end was trimmed by 6 bases and the J gene end by 5 bases; junction bases not matched to a gene: 14. The CDR3 is CASRPQLGQGYYQPQHF. DNA of the CDR3: TGTGCCAGCAGGCCCCAATTAGGACAGGGGTATTATCAGCCCCAGCATTTT.

The chain carries TRBV7-2 and TRBJ1-5; a possible D gene is TRBD1 (5 bases). This CDR3 has 13 residues. Trimming stripped 2 bases from V and 6 bases from J, with 8 bases between. Germline V gene sequence: CDR1 SGHTA, CDR2 FQGNSA. CDR3 sequence reads: CASSLSGSQPQHF. In DNA form, the CDR3 reads TGTGCCAGCAGCTTATCAGGGTCTCAGCCCCAGCATTTT.

The gene calls are TRBV30 and TRBJ1-1; 7 positions match TRBD1. Germline values: CDR1 GTSNPN, CDR2 SVGIG (reference sequence). V shed 4 bases, J shed 7 bases, and the junction held 3 bases outside the gene matches. This CDR3 is built from 11 residues. The CDR3 DNA is TGTGCCTGGAACAGGGGCTATGAAGCTTTCTTT. Protein product: CAWNRGYEAFF.

The sample holds a few counts of this clonotype. Written as DNA, the CDR3 is TGCAGTGCTAGAGATAGCGGGGGTGGGGAGACCCAGTACTTC. This encodes CSARDSGGGETQYF. J is TRBJ2-5 and V is TRBV20-1; 9 nucleotides line up with TRBD2. This CDR3 has 14 residues. V shed 0 bases, J shed 5 bases, and the junction held 4 bases outside the gene matches. Germline CDR1 reads DFQATT; CDR2 reads SNEGSKA (reference sequence).

The chain joins TRBV24-1 to TRBJ2-3; 10 bases are shared with TRBD1. Germline values: CDR1 KGHDR, CDR2 SFDVKD. The CDR3 loop spans 15 amino acids. Trimming cost V 3 bases and J 4 bases; bases outside gene matches: 3. DNA of the CDR3: TGTGCCACCAGTGATCGTGGACAGGGGGCAGATACGCAGTATTTT. Protein: CATSDRGQGADTQYF.

The table lists this clonotype with a count of one. This chain joins TRBV20-1 and TRBJ2-2, with a weak D call TRBD2 (7 bases). Per germline, CDR1 DFQATT and CDR2 SNEGSKA (reference sequence). The CDR3 length is 14 residues. V lost 6 bases, J lost 1 base, and 12 bases lay in between. This CDR3 reads CSASGGLNTGELFF. The CDR3 nucleotides are TGCAGTGCCTCGGGGGGCCTGAACACCGGGGAGCTGTTTTTT.

The rearrangement uses TRBV28 and TRBJ2-3; maybe TRBD1 (5 bases). There are 14 residues in the CDR3. Trimming removed 4 bases from V and 4 bases from J, with 12 bases in between. Germline V lookup: CDR1 MDHEN, CDR2 SYDVKM. The CDR3 bases are TGTGCCAGCAGTTCAGGGTTAGAGGCAGATACGCAGTATTTT. This translates into CASSSGLEADTQYF.

This chain links TRBV7-2 with TRBJ1-1; perhaps TRBD1 as D (5 bases). V was trimmed by 8 bases and J by 2 bases, leaving 18 bases between them. The germline V gene encodes CDR1 SGHTA and CDR2 FQGNSA. CDR3 size: 15 residues. This CDR3 is CASGKLGAINTEAFF. The DNA for the CDR3 is TGTGCCAGCGGTAAGCTAGGGGCTATTAACACTGAAGCTTTCTTT.

The chain joins TRBV20-1 to TRBJ2-3, with D possibly matching TRBD1 (5 bases). Between the trimmed V and J ends, which lost 0 bases and 5 bases, there was a span of 9 bases. From germline, CDR1 is DFQATT and CDR2 SNEGSKA (reference sequence). The CDR3 has 13 amino acids. CDR3 coding DNA: TGCAGTGCTAGAGATCTAGGGGTAGATACGCAGTATTTT. It encodes CSARDLGVDTQYF.

The table lists this clonotype with a few counts. The chain joins TRBV2 to TRBJ1-2; D is perhaps TRBD1 (5 bases). CDR1 and CDR2 from the germline V gene are SNHLY and FYNNEI. This CDR3 is built from 16 residues. Trimming took 1 base from V and 1 from J, leaving 13 bases between them. DNA for the CDR3: TGTGCCAGCAGTGAAGTAGTAACAGGAGGTAACTATGGCTACACCTTC. It codes for CASSEVVTGGNYGYTF. Combining the CDR3 with reference TRBV2 and TRBJ1-2 gives the whole variable domain EPEVTQTPSHQVTQMGQEVILRCVPISNHLYFYWYRQILGQKVEFLVSFYNNEISEKSEIFDDQFSVERPDGSNFTLKIRSTKLEDSAMYFCASSEVVTGGNYGYTFGSGTRLTVV.

The chain couples TRBV28 to TRBJ1-3; the D is unclear. Trimming left V 2 bases short and J 2 bases short, with 7 bases between. This CDR3 is 14 amino acids long. Germline V lookup: CDR1 MDHEN, CDR2 SYDVKM. CDR3 residues: CASSLGGTGNTIYF. CDR3 coding DNA: TGTGCCAGCAGTTTAGGAGGGACTGGAAACACCATATATTTT.

J is TRBJ1-1 and V is TRBV20-1, with 8 bases matching TRBD1. Germline trimming cut 5 bases from V and 7 bases from J; bases unmatched to any gene: 12. The CDR3 loop spans 14 amino acids. Germline CDR1 and CDR2: DFQATT and SNEGSKA (reference sequence). The chain's CDR3 is CSACRDRNLGEAFF. The CDR3 DNA reads TGCAGTGCTTGTCGGGACAGGAATTTGGGTGAAGCTTTCTTT.

The CDR3 region is CASSPSTGRSPLHF. The CDR3 DNA reads TGCGCCAGCAGTCCGTCGACCGGGCGGTCACCCCTCCACTTT. This sequence joins TRBV23-1 and TRBJ1-6; D gene unclear. TRBV23-1 is given ORF status, its function remaining uncertain. Trimming took 4 bases from V and 10 from J, leaving 14 bases between them. This CDR3 is built from 14 residues.

This clonotype was seen a few times. V and J are TRBV7-2 and TRBJ1-2; D may be TRBD1 (5 bases). This CDR3 has 15 amino acids. Germline V gene lookup returns CDR1 SGHTA and CDR2 FQGNSA. The V end was cut by 1 base, the J end by 8 bases, with 17 bases between. CDR3 bases: TGTGCCAGCAGCTTAGTTGGGGGTAGGGATTCGGGCTACACCTTC. Protein product: CASSLVGGRDSGYTF.

The chain recombines TRBV2 with TRBJ2-7, with D unclear. Germline-derived CDR1 and CDR2 are SNHLY and FYNNEI. V shed 7 bases and J shed 0 bases, with 10 bases lying between them. The CDR3 totals 13 residues. CDR3 sequence: CASISESSYEQYF. The CDR3 nucleotides read TGTGCCAGCATATCCGAAAGCTCCTACGAGCAGTACTTC.

The chain couples TRBV15 to TRBJ1-2; D remains unclear. CDR1 is LNHNV and CDR2 is YYDKDF in the germline V gene (reference sequence). Between the trimmed V and J ends, which lost 0 bases and 0 bases, there was a span of 8 bases. The CDR3 runs to 15 residues. CDR3 sequence reads: CATSRELGANYGYTF. The CDR3 DNA follows: TGTGCCACCAGCAGAGAACTTGGAGCTAACTATGGCTACACCTTC.

The chain combines TRBV6-1 with TRBJ1-2; 7 bases are shared with TRBD1. CDR1 is MNHNS, CDR2 SASEGT, per germline. V dropped 4 bases and J dropped 4; count of bases not matched to a gene: 15. The length of the CDR3 is 17 residues. The CDR3 DNA is TGTGCCAGCAGTGGACCTCCCGGGACAGCGCCCAGCTATGGCTACACCTTC. It specifies CASSGPPGTAPSYGYTF.

This rearrangement joins TRBV15 to TRBJ2-5, with D perhaps TRBD2 (6 bases). Germline V gene sequence: CDR1 LNHNV, CDR2 YYDKDF (reference sequence). The germline V and J ends were trimmed by 0 bases and 1 base, with 12 bases remaining between them. This CDR3 spans 16 amino acids. CDR3 DNA: TGTGCCACCAGCAGAGATCTCGCGGGAACCCAAGAGACCCAGTACTTC. Translation: CATSRDLAGTQETQYF.

V usage is TRBV12-3 or TRBV12-4 and J usage is TRBJ1-2; D is uncertain. Trimming removed 1 base at V and 4 bases at J, with 7 bases between. The CDR3 runs to 13 residues. For the CDR3, the DNA is TGTGCCAGCAGTTTAGGGGGAGGCTATGGCTACACCTTC. It codes for CASSLGGGYGYTF.

The chain recombines TRBV12-3 or TRBV12-4 with TRBJ2-5, with TRBD2 matching 10 bases. V trimming: 6 bases; J trimming: 1 base; junction bases outside the gene matches: 8. The CDR3 totals 16 residues. The CDR3 nucleotides read TGTGCCAGCAGCCTCCGACTAGCGGGTAGCCAAGAGACCCAGTACTTC. Protein product: CASSLRLAGSQETQYF.

The chain combines TRBV19 with TRBJ1-1; TRBD1 might be the D (5 bases). The germline V and J ends were trimmed by 9 bases and 4 bases, with 24 bases remaining between them. Germline V gene sequence: CDR1 LNHDA, CDR2 SQIVND (reference sequence). There are 16 residues in the CDR3. CDR3 sequence: CASKPGWARESTEAFF. The CDR3 region has the DNA TGTGCCAGCAAGCCGGGGTGGGCCAGGGAGTCCACTGAAGCTTTCTTT.

V is TRBV27 and J is TRBJ1-1, with a possible D match to TRBD1 (5 bases). The germline V gene has CDR1 MNHEY and CDR2 SMNVEV (reference sequence). There are 13 residues in the CDR3. Trimming cost V 5 bases and J 6 bases, with 13 bases left between them. CDR3 nucleotide sequence: TGTGCCAGCAGTCCGGGGCAGGTAGCTGAAGCTTTCTTT. Protein: CASSPGQVAEAFF.

The sample holds a few counts of this clonotype. The chain links TRBV6-2 or TRBV6-3 to TRBJ1-2; D is ambiguous. Germline CDR1 and CDR2: MNHEY and SVGEGT. The V end was cut by 5 bases, the J end by 1 base, with 11 bases between. The CDR3 length is 14 residues. The CDR3: CASSQVLFNYGYTF. CDR3 nucleotides: TGTGCCAGCAGTCAGGTACTCTTTAACTATGGCTACACCTTC.

The gene calls are TRBV12-3 or TRBV12-4 and TRBJ1-2; D gene uncertain. The V end was cut by 3 bases, the J end by 3 bases, with 5 bases between. This CDR3 comprises 12 residues. The CDR3: CASSFGDYGYTF. CDR3 bases: TGTGCCAGCAGTTTTGGCGACTATGGCTACACCTTC.

The genes are TRBV19 and TRBJ1-5; possible D gene TRBD1, 5 bases. The CDR3 consists of 15 residues. Germline V CDR1 and CDR2: LNHDA, SQIVND (reference sequence). V was pared by 3 bases and J by 0 bases, with 9 bases between. The CDR3 DNA follows: TGTGCCAGTAGTATGACAGTAAATAGCAATCAGCCCCAGCATTTT. It yields the protein CASSMTVNSNQPQHF.